Below are 27 T cell receptor beta chains sequenced from a single sample in a study of tumor and adjacent non-tumor tissue in lung cancer. Three rounds of nested PCR, following a modified ARM-PCR protocol, produced the TCRbeta library. One entry per CDR3 protein, called by TCRdb with MiXCR from the multiplex PCR reads. The profile shows approximately 140,000 distinct CDR3 sequences, approximately 66% of them singletons. No cell sorting was done before RNA was extracted from the tissue. The sequenced sample consisted of lung tumor tissue. The source is a man aged 55 to 69 with small cell lung cancer.

Comment on this clonotype: Possible read error: a much larger clone is one base away. This chain joins TRBV20-1 and TRBJ2-7; a possible D gene is TRBD1 (6 bases). Germline V gene data show CDR1 as DFQATT and CDR2 as SNEGSKA (reference sequence). V was trimmed by 4 bases and J by 0 bases, leaving 10 bases between them. CDR3 length: 13 amino acids. CDR3 residues: CSAIEGVSYEQYF. In DNA, the CDR3 is TGCAGTGCTATAGAGGGGGTCTCCTACGAGCAGTACTTC.

The gene calls are TRBV4-2 and TRBJ2-1; 11 positions match TRBD2. CDR3 length: 17 amino acids. Germline lookup yields CDR1 LGHNA and CDR2 YNFKEQ. V trimming: 0 bases; J trimming: 9 bases; junction bases outside the gene matches: 10. The CDR3 DNA reads as TGTGCCAGCAGCCAAGATGCCAGACTAGCGGGAAGGAGTGAGCAGTTCTTC. The encoded protein is CASSQDARLAGRSEQFF.

In nucleotides, the CDR3 is TGCAGCGTTCTTCAGTGGGACTATGGCTACACCTTC. It specifies CSVLQWDYGYTF. This sequence joins TRBV29-1 and TRBJ1-2; D is uncertain. The CDR3 length is 12 residues. Germline-derived CDR1 and CDR2 are SQVTM and ANQGSEA. V was clipped by 5 bases and J by 3 bases, with 10 bases between them.

Comment on this clonotype: Since a much larger clone is just one base distant, this may be a read error. The chain couples TRBV6-5 to TRBJ1-2; TRBD1 aligns across 10 bases. CDR1 and CDR2 from the germline V gene are MNHEY and SVGAGI. J gave up 3 bases and V 10 bases, and 14 bases lay outside the gene matches. The CDR3 loop spans 16 amino acids. CDR3 amino acids: CATLTRDRGRDYGYTF. CDR3 in DNA: TGTGCCACACTGACGAGAGACAGGGGGCGCGACTATGGCTACACCTTC.

Details on this clonotype: Being one base from a much bigger clone, this may be a read error. V and J are TRBV28 and TRBJ2-1; TRBD2 is a possible D gene (5 bases). In germline, CDR1 is MDHEN, CDR2 SYDVKM. The CDR3 has 15 residues. The CDR3, as DNA: TGTGGATCTCTCCGCGGCTCGGGGATTTCTGATGAGCAGTTCTTC. Protein product: CGSLRGSGISDEQFF.

Turning to this clonotype: The junction does not match germline at one end; this may be a read error. This chain joins TRBV5-5 and TRBJ2-5, with D hard to call. Germline CDR1 is SGHKS and CDR2 is YYEKEE (reference sequence). This CDR3 is built from 16 residues. In DNA, the CDR3 is TGTGCCAACAGCTTGGGCCATTTAGAAGTCCCGGAGACCCAGTACTTC. The encoded protein is CANSLGHLEVPETQYF. Complete variable domain (other parts from reference TRBV5-5 and TRBJ2-5): DAGVTQSPTHLIKTRGQQVTLRCSPISGHKSVSWYQQVLGQGPQFIFQYYEKEERGRGNFPDRFSARQFPNYSSELNVNALLLGDSALYLCANSLGHLEVPETQYFGPGTRLLVL.

In regard to this clonotype: This may be a read error: a much more frequent sequence differs by one nucleotide. The chain links TRBV20-1 to TRBJ1-1, with 8 bases aligning to TRBD1. In germline, CDR1 is DFQATT, CDR2 SNEGSKA (reference sequence). CDR3 length: 16 residues. CDR3 nucleotides: TGCAGTGCTAGGGCCCCCAGGGGGCTGGTGAACATTGAAGCTTTCTTT. Encoded protein: CSARAPRGLVNIEAFF.

This clonotype was picked up a small number of times. This chain uses TRBV4-2 with TRBJ2-3; D is perhaps TRBD1 (5 bases). This CDR3 is built from 15 residues. Trimming shortened V by 3 bases and J by 5 bases, and 15 bases separated the two germline ends. Germline V gene data show CDR1 as LGHNA and CDR2 as YNFKEQ. The CDR3 DNA sequence: TGTGCCAGCAGCCAGAATGTCAGGGAACAAGATACGCAGTATTTT. Its protein is CASSQNVREQDTQYF.

Note on this clonotype: Compared with germline, one end of the junction differs, possibly owing to a read error. This sequence joins TRBV12-3 or TRBV12-4 and TRBJ2-5; possibly TRBD2 for D (5 bases). The CDR3 loop spans 15 amino acids. The CDR3 spells CASSIPGLGGETQHF. The CDR3 nucleotides are TGTGCCAGCAGTATACCCGGACTCGGTGGGGAGACCCAGCACTTC.

Only a few counts were recorded for this clonotype. This chain links TRBV5-6 with TRBJ2-4; weak D call: TRBD2 (6 bases). The CDR3 spans 13 residues. Per germline, CDR1 SGHDT and CDR2 YYEEEE. The germline V and J ends were trimmed by 1 base and 8 bases, with 10 bases remaining between them. This chain's CDR3 is CASSLRERDIQYF. The CDR3 region has the DNA TGTGCCAGCAGCTTGCGGGAGAGAGACATTCAGTACTTC.

Of note for this clonotype: The junction and the germline gene differ at one end; a read error may be behind it. V gene TRBV29-1 combines with J gene TRBJ2-3; the match to TRBD1 covers 8 bases. This CDR3 spans 15 amino acids. Germline V gives CDR1 SQVTM, CDR2 ANQGSEA. The CDR3 coding sequence is TGCAGCGTCCCCGACAGGGGAGGATTCACAGATAAGCAGTATTTT. Amino acids: CSVPDRGGFTDKQYF.

This clonotype has at least ten counts. The rearrangement uses TRBV29-1 and TRBJ2-5; D tentatively reads TRBD1 or TRBD2 (5 bases each). Looked up from germline, CDR1 is SQVTM and CDR2 is ANQGSEA. The CDR3 extends over 12 amino acids. The V end lost 1 base, the J end lost 6 bases, and 9 bases lay between the germline ends. The DNA of the CDR3 is TGCAGCGTTGAAGGGGACGGCCAGACCCAGTACTTC. It encodes CSVEGDGQTQYF. Together with reference TRBV29-1 and TRBJ2-5, the CDR3 gives the full variable domain: SAVISQKPSRDICQRGTSLTIQCQVDSQVTMMFWYRQQPGQSLTLIATANQGSEATYESGFVIDKFPISRPNLTFSTLTVSNMSPEDSSIYLCSVEGDGQTQYFGPGTRLLVL.

This clonotype occurred a few times. The gene calls are TRBV20-1 and TRBJ1-2; the D is unclear. The CDR3 runs 13 residues. V was clipped by 0 bases and J by 4 bases, with 9 bases between them. The germline gives CDR1 DFQATT, CDR2 SNEGSKA (reference sequence). The CDR3 spells CSARDPDTYGYTF. The CDR3 nucleotides are TGCAGTGCTAGAGATCCAGACACCTATGGCTACACCTTC.

This clonotype appeared a few times. This may come from a read error, since a much larger clone is one base off. This chain connects TRBV12-3 or TRBV12-4 to TRBJ1-5, with TRBD1 matching over 8 bases. This CDR3 comprises 15 residues. V shed 5 bases, J shed 6 bases, and the junction held 9 bases outside the gene matches. CDR3 region: CASSEPGTGSQPQHF. In DNA form, the CDR3 reads TGTGCCAGCAGTGAACCCGGGACAGGATCTCAGCCCCAGCATTTT.

Remarks on this clonotype: The junction does not match germline at one end; this may be a read error. J is TRBJ2-1 and V is TRBV6-6; D gene unclear. Germline V gene sequence: CDR1 MNHNY, CDR2 SVGAGI (reference sequence). This CDR3 is 11 amino acids long. CDR3 residues: CASSLGDEQLF. CDR3 DNA: TGTGCCAGCTCCCTGGGCGATGAGCAGCTCTTC.

Note on this clonotype: This likely comes from a read error, as the CDR3 has no conserved phenylalanine or tryptophan at its end. The DNA is omitted, as the CDR3 cannot be located on it reliably, and the CDR3 follows TCRdb's listing. V is TRBV5-1 and J is TRBJ1-1. The V gene's germline CDR1 is SGHRS and CDR2 YFSETQ. Including both end residues, the CDR3 is 13 amino acids long. The CDR3 loop is CASSLDTNTETFY.

The V gene is TRBV11-2, the J gene TRBJ2-3, with D uncertain. Trimming removed 6 bases from V and 5 bases from J, with 12 bases in between. CDR1 is SGHAT and CDR2 is FQNNGV in the germline V gene. The CDR3 runs to 13 residues. CDR3 bases: TGTGCCAGCAGTCCCCGCGATGGAGATACGCAGTATTTT. As protein: CASSPRDGDTQYF.

As to this clonotype: This clone may be a read error of a much larger clone one base away. The chain couples TRBV5-6 to TRBJ1-1; possibly TRBD1 for D (5 bases). CDR3 length equals 15 residues. Germline V gene sequence: CDR1 SGHDT, CDR2 YYEEEE. CDR3: CASSLRVNWGTETFF. DNA of the CDR3: TGTGCCAGCAGCTTGAGAGTCAACTGGGGGACTGAAACTTTCTTT.

The J gene is TRBJ2-2, the V gene TRBV20-1; D call uncertain. The CDR3 covers 13 residues. The germline CDR1 and CDR2 sequences are DFQATT and SNEGSKA (reference sequence). V was shortened by 5 bases and J by 9 bases, with 16 bases between the two germline ends. CDR3 sequence reads: CSALSSTERELFF. DNA for the CDR3: TGCAGTGCTTTGTCTTCTACCGAAAGGGAGCTGTTTTTT.

In its sample, this clonotype was seen many times. V usage is TRBV6-1 and J usage is TRBJ1-5, with TRBD1 as a possible D gene (5 bases). Between the trimmed V and J ends, which lost 4 bases and 6 bases, there was a span of 13 bases. Per germline, CDR1 MNHNS and CDR2 SASEGT. The CDR3 contains 14 residues. This chain's CDR3 is CASSAAGMGQPQHF. CDR3 coding DNA: TGTGCCAGCAGTGCGGCAGGGATGGGTCAGCCCCAGCATTTT.

V and J are TRBV24-1 and TRBJ2-1; D might be TRBD1 (6 bases). Trimming shortened V by 9 bases and J by 0 bases, and 23 bases separated the two germline ends. CDR1 is KGHDR and CDR2 is SFDVKD in the germline V gene. This CDR3 region has 18 residues. The CDR3 DNA reads TGTGCCACCCGTACATCACAGGTTCAGGACAGCTCCTACAATGAGCAGTTCTTC. It yields the protein CATRTSQVQDSSYNEQFF.

V is TRBV11-2 and J is TRBJ2-7; TRBD1 is a possible D gene (5 bases). Germline-derived CDR1 and CDR2 are SGHAT and FQNNGV. The length of the CDR3 is 15 residues. The CDR3 region is CASSLYLRATYEQYV. Written as DNA, the CDR3 is TGTGCGAGCAGCTTATACCTCAGGGCTACCTACGAGCAGTACGTC.

Details on this clonotype: The final CDR3 position lacks the conserved phenylalanine or tryptophan, pointing to a likely read error. J is TRBJ2-2 and V is TRBV6-6; D gene uncertain. Germline CDR1 reads MNHNY; CDR2 reads SVGAGI (reference sequence). The CDR3 spans 12 residues. Trimming removed 4 bases from V and 9 bases from J, with 9 bases in between. The CDR3: CASSFKPWELFL. CDR3 sequence (DNA): TGTGCCAGCAGTTTCAAGCCTTGGGAGCTGTTTCTT.

V is TRBV6-5 and J is TRBJ2-7; 8 bases match TRBD2. This CDR3 is 15 amino acids long. Germline V gene data show CDR1 as MNHEY and CDR2 as SVGAGI. The V and J ends lost 10 bases and 3 bases, in that order; junction bases with no gene match: 14. CDR3 sequence: CANTGGLAPCYEQYV. The CDR3 DNA is TGTGCCAACACGGGGGGGCTAGCGCCATGCTACGAGCAGTACGTC.

This clonotype came up many times. The chain uses TRBV20-1 and TRBJ2-5; 9 nucleotides line up with TRBD2. Germline V lookup: CDR1 DFQATT, CDR2 SNEGSKA (reference sequence). J lost 5 bases, V lost 0 bases, and 4 bases had no gene match. The CDR3 length is 14 residues. CDR3 nucleotide sequence: TGCAGTGCTAGAGACCCTCTAGCGGGGGAGACCCAGTACTTC. It is translated as CSARDPLAGETQYF.

On this clonotype: Germline is not matched at one junction end, which may reflect a read error. The V and J genes are TRBV6-1 and TRBJ2-2; D not resolved. This CDR3 is 14 amino acids long. The germline gives CDR1 MNHNS, CDR2 SASEGT. The CDR3 loop reads CASIEGISTRELFF. DNA of the CDR3: TGTGCCAGCATCGAAGGGATTTCCACCCGGGAGCTGTTTTTT.

To note about this clonotype: The junction does not match germline at one end; this may be a read error. The genes are TRBV11-3 and TRBJ2-1; D call uncertain. This CDR3 spans 13 amino acids. Germline CDR1 SGHNT, CDR2 YENEEA. The chain's CDR3 is CACSQILNDEQFF. The CDR3 nucleotides read TGTGCCTGCAGTCAAATCCTTAACGATGAGCAGTTCTTC.